The TCR beta chain under discussion was sequenced for a study of blood T cell repertoires in COVID-19. Across the whole study: The United States, Italy and Spain supplied acute and convalescent COVID-19 samples.

Authors' analysis steps: The assay estimated nucleated cells by amplifying reference gene primers. Sequencing was performed with immunoSEQ multiplex PCR; in TCRdb, only in-frame clones are kept and a portion is missing. The V and J calls and clone size are taken from that table; D and trimming were inferred from the DNA. The sample has roughly 15,000 clones; around 88% are singletons. Trimming removed 1 base from V and 7 bases from J, with 19 bases in between. This CDR3 contains 17 residues. The chain joins TRBV23-1 to TRBJ2-2, with a tentative D call TRBD1 (5 bases). TRBV23-1 is placed among ORFs of uncertain function. Sequenced material: peripheral blood. This TCR derives from a human donor in a cohort sampled during active COVID-19. The CDR3, as DNA: TGCGCCAGCAGTCAATGGGGCGTTACGAGGCCCAACGGGGAGCTGTTTTTT. This codes for CASSQWGVTRPNGELFF.